This T cell receptor beta chain was identified during a study of beta chain features in type 1 diabetes. Findings and caveats of the study: There were fewer insertions and more deletions at the VDJ junctions of type 1 diabetes patients. Researchers caution that PCR might favor shorter templates, equally among patients and controls. Across all four CD4+ subsets, people with type 1 diabetes showed modestly shorter TCRB CDR3s.

This clone was detected a few times. The antigen remains undetermined. Per germline, CDR1 LNHNV and CDR2 YYDKDF (reference sequence). V shed 3 bases and J 0 bases; nucleotides not matched to a gene: 5. The length of the CDR3 is 16 residues. Sorting based on CD45RO/CCR7/CD25/CD127/CD95/CD27 separated CD4+ naive, central memory, regulatory and stem cell-like memory cells. Every isolated RNA sample was fully reverse transcribed, so sequencing captured expressed TCRB transcripts. Naive, central memory and regulatory T cell samples yielded about 3.57 million reads on average. Using immunoSEQ multiplex PCR, the repertoire was profiled, and TCRdb retains in-frame clones only, with some absent. The table has approximately 730,000 clones, 13% seen once.

Sequenced: naive CD4+ T cells from blood. The chain links TRBV15 to TRBJ2-1; 7 nucleotides line up with TRBD1. The clonotype was recovered from a man aged 18 to 29 with type 1 diabetes. CDR3 in amino acids: CATSSPDRASYNEQFF. Here the CDR3 DNA reads TGTGCCACCAGCAGCCCCGACAGGGCCTCCTACAATGAGCAGTTCTTC.